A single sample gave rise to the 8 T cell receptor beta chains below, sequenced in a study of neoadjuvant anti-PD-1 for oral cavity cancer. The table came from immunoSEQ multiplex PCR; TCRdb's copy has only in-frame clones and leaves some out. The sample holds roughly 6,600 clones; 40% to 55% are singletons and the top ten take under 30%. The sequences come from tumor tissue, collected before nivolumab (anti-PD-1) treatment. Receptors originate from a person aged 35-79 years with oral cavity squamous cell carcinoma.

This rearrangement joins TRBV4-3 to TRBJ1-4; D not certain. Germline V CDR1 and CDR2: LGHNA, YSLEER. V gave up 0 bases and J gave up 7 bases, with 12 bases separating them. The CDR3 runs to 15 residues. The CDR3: CASSQDFVRSEKLFF. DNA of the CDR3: TGCGCCAGCAGCCAAGATTTCGTCAGGAGTGAAAAACTGTTTTTT.

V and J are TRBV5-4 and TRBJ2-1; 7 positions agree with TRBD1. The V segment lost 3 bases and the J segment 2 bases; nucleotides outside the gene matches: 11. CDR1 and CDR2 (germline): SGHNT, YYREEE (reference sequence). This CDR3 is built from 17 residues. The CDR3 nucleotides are TGTGCCAGCAGCTCGGCCCCGGGACAGAGGACCTACAATGAGCAGTTCTTC. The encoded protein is CASSSAPGQRTYNEQFF. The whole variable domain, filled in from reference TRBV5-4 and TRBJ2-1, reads ETGVTQSPTHLIKTRGQQVTLRCSSQSGHNTVSWYQQALGQGPQFIFQYYREEENGRGNFPPRFSGLQFPNYSSELNVNALELDDSALYLCASSSAPGQRTYNEQFFGPGTRLTVL.

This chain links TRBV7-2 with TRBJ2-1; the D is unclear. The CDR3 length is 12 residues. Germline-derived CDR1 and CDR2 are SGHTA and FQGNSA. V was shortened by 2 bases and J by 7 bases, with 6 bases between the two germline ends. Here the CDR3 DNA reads TGTGCCAGCAGCTTAACCTGGAATGAGCAGTTCTTC. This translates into CASSLTWNEQFF.

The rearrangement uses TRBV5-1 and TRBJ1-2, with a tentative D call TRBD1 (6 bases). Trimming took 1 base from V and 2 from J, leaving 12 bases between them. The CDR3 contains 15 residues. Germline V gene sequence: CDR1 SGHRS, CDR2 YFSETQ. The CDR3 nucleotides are TGCGCCAGCAGCTTGTCAGGGGCCACCAACTATGGCTACACCTTC. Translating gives CASSLSGATNYGYTF.

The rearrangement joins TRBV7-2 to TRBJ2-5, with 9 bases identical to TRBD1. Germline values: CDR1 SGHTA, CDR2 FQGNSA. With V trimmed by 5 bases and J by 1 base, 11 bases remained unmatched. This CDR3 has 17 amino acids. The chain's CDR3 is CASSPGAGQGFQETQYF. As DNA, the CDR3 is TGTGCCAGCAGCCCGGGGGCGGGACAGGGATTCCAAGAGACCCAGTACTTC.

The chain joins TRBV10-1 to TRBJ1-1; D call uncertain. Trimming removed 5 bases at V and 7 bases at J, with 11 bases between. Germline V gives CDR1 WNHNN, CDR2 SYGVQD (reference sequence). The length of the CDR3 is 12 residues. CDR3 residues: CASSSRLGEAFF. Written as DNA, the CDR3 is TGCGCCAGCAGTTCCCGGCTGGGTGAAGCTTTCTTT.

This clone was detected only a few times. The CDR3 nucleotides read TGTGCCAGCAGCCGTGGAACAGGGGGGTCCTACGAGCAGTACTTC. This gives the protein CASSRGTGGSYEQYF. The rearrangement joins TRBV6-5 to TRBJ2-7, with 8 bases aligning to TRBD1. After removal of 6 bases from V and 1 base from J, the junction contained 8 bases not matched to a gene. Germline values: CDR1 MNHEY, CDR2 SVGAGI. The CDR3 is made up of 15 amino acids.

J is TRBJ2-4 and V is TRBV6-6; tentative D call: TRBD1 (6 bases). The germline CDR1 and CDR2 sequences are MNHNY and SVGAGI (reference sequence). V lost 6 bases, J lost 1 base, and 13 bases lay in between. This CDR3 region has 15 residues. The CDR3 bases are TGTGCCAGCAGCTCCTTCACAGGGGCCAAAAACATTCAGTACTTC. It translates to CASSSFTGAKNIQYF.